The entry below describes one T cell receptor (beta chain). Its target is unknown. Compared with germline, one end of the junction differs, possibly owing to a read error. The source of the sample is a study of T cell responses to AZD1222 COVID-19 vaccine. Findings and limits, study-wide: Spike-wide vaccine-associated CD4 TCRs dominated at 160-218 and 743-854. Donors were chiefly white British, with a greater number of females, and clonal diversity was perhaps underestimated. Spike-specific TCR breadth and depth both grew after two AZD1222 doses.

TCRdb's table, derived via immunoSEQ multiplex PCR, lists solely in-frame clones and lacks some. Among 100,000 to 150,000 clones listed, 90% were seen once. Germline assignment: CDR1 MNHEY and CDR2 SMNVEV (reference sequence). CDR3 length: 17 amino acids. The chain links TRBV27 to TRBJ1-2; TRBD1 might be the D (6 bases). This TCR was sampled from an adult in good health. Sample: peripheral blood, taken on day 0 of AZD1222 vaccination. DNA of the CDR3: TGTGCCAGCAGCTTATATTCCATTCAGGGGAGTACCTATGGCTACACCTTC. As protein: CASSLYSIQGSTYGYTF.